This T cell receptor beta chain was profiled in a study of human T cells and chemical hapten exposure. TCRdb called the RACE reads again in MiXCR, with one record for every CDR3 protein. Here the sample spans some 400,000 distinct CDR3 sequences, more than 4.5% being singletons. Regarding time point: patch test 1, 2 weeks after DPC sensitization. This sample's treatment: therapeutic diphenylcyclopropenone sensitization with weekly scalp DPC. The CDR3 runs 16 residues. Trimming cost V 0 bases and J 0 bases, with 9 bases left between them. In germline, CDR1 is SGHKS, CDR2 YYEKEE (reference sequence). The V call is TRBV5-5, the J call TRBJ2-2; D remains ambiguous. Specimen: whole blood, collected in connection with sensitization to the hapten diphenylcyclopropenone (DPC). The clonotype originates from a woman aged 45-60 years with alopecia areata. Some clones in this sample may be carry-over from other donors' samples. The CDR3 DNA sequence: TGTGCCAGCAGCTTGGAACAGAACGCGAACACCGGGGAGCTGTTTTTT. Residues: CASSLEQNANTGELFF. Based on the CDR3 plus reference TRBV5-5 and TRBJ2-2, the full variable domain is DAGVTQSPTHLIKTRGQQVTLRCSPISGHKSVSWYQQVLGQGPQFIFQYYEKEERGRGNFPDRFSARQFPNYSSELNVNALLLGDSALYLCASSLEQNANTGELFFGEGSRLTVL.